This T cell receptor (beta chain) was sequenced during a study of OX40 agonist ivuxolimab in advanced cancers. Overall study context: Ivuxolimab doses were 0.01, 0.1, 0.3, 1.5, 3 or 10 mg/kg every 2 weeks. Three patients responded partially, comprising one with hepatocellular carcinoma and two with cutaneous melanoma.

On this clone itself: Its antigen is currently unknown.

Broader study findings: The CD4+ and CD8+ T cells in the blood had expanded clonally by week 6 at 0.1 to 3.0 mg/kg.

Germline loops: CDR1 SGHAT, CDR2 FQNNGV. Between the trimmed V and J ends, which lost 4 bases and 0 bases, there was a span of 12 bases. The CDR3 consists of 15 residues. Peripheral blood came from all dose cohorts at three timepoints. Measured with immunoSEQ multiplex PCR; TCRdb has only the in-frame clones, and not every one. Among approximately 49,000 clones listed, approximately 81% were seen once. Sequenced material: CD4+ or CD8+ T cells sorted from blood, taken in a trial of the OX40 agonist ivuxolimab. The TCR sequence derives from an adult with an advanced solid tumor such as melanoma, head and neck, liver or kidney cancer. The genes are TRBV11-2 and TRBJ2-5; D is ambiguous. CDR3 amino acids: CASSSFTDNQETQYF. CDR3 in DNA: TGTGCCAGCAGCTCCTTTACAGACAACCAAGAGACCCAGTACTTC.